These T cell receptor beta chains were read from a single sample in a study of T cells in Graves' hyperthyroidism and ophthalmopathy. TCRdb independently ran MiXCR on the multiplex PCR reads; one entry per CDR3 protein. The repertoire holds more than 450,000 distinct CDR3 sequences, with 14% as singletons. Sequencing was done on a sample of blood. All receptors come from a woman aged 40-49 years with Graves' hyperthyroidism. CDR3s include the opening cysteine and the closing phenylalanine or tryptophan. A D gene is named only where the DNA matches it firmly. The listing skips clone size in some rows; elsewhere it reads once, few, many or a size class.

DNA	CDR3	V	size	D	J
TGTGCCAGCAGCCTCCCTAGCGGGACCGACGAGCAGTACTTC	CASSLPSGTDEQYF	TRBV5-6	NA	TRBD2	TRBJ2-7
TGTGCCAGCAGCCGAACTGGACAGGTAAATCAGCCCCAGCATTTT	CASSRTGQVNQPQHF	TRBV27	many	TRBD1	TRBJ1-5
TGTGCCAGCAGCGTAAAGGAGTGGCTAGCGGACTCCTACGAGCAGTACTTC	CASSVKEWLADSYEQYF	TRBV9	few	TRBD2	TRBJ2-7
TGTGCCAGCAGCTCCTCACTAGCGGGACTCACAGATACGCAGTATTTT	CASSSSLAGLTDTQYF	TRBV7-2	many	TRBD2	TRBJ2-3
TGTGCCAGCAGGATTCCCTCTGGAGACACCATATATTTT	CASRIPSGDTIYF	TRBV11-2	few	NA	TRBJ1-3
TGTGCCACCCCCGAGGGTGGGCAGAAGAATTCACCCCTCCACTTT	CATPEGGQKNSPLHF	TRBV24-1	few	NA	TRBJ1-6
TGCGCCAGCACGGGGGACAGGGGGTTCAGTGAGCAGTTCTTC	CASTGDRGFSEQFF	TRBV5-1	many	TRBD1	TRBJ2-1
TGTGCCAGCAGTTTCGAGGGGGCCCCTTACAATGAGCAGTTCTTC	CASSFEGAPYNEQFF	TRBV27	NA	TRBD1	TRBJ2-1
TGTGCCAGCAGTTTCTTCGGGACAGGGGTTGGTCAGCCCCAGCATTTT	CASSFFGTGVGQPQHF	TRBV2	many	TRBD1	TRBJ1-5
TGTGCCAGCAGTCCACCGGGGGCACTTGGAGGTTCTGGGGCCAACGTCCTGACTTTC	CASSPPGALGGSGANVLTF	TRBV28	NA	NA	TRBJ2-6
TGTGCCAGTAGTACCGGTCGGTACAGTGCCTTCAATCAGCCCCAGCATTTT	CASSTGRYSAFNQPQHF	TRBV19	few	NA	TRBJ1-5
TGTGCCTGGAGTCGAGGCTGGGGCTACGAGCAGTACTTC	CAWSRGWGYEQYF	TRBV30	NA	NA	TRBJ2-7
TGTGCTAGTGGTTGGGGTACAGGTAACGCTGAAGCTTTCTTT	CASGWGTGNAEAFF	TRBV12-5	many	NA	TRBJ1-1
TGTGCCAGCAGTATGACTAGCGGGAGCCCGGGGGAGCTGTTTTTT	CASSMTSGSPGELFF	TRBV2	NA	TRBD2	TRBJ2-2
TGCGCCAGCAGTGAGTCCGGGGAAGTAGCGGCAGCCTACAATGAGCAGTTCTTC	CASSESGEVAAAYNEQFF	TRBV10-1	few	NA	TRBJ2-1
TGCGCCAGCAGCTTGGAACTCGCCAACACCGGGGAGCTGTTTTTT	CASSLELANTGELFF	TRBV5-1	NA	NA	TRBJ2-2
TGTGCCAGCAGTTCCGGACAGCCGGCTAACTATGGCTACACCTTC	CASSSGQPANYGYTF	TRBV28	many	NA	TRBJ1-2
TGTGCCAGCTCGTCAGACAGGGGCGAGCAGTACTTC	CASSSDRGEQYF	TRBV18	many	TRBD1	TRBJ2-7
TGCAGTGCTAGGGGGGACGCAGGGGATCTTGGCTACACCTTC	CSARGDAGDLGYTF	TRBV20-1	many	NA	TRBJ1-2
TGTGCCACCAGTGGGACTTCCCTGGTCAATGAGCAGTTCTTC	CATSGTSLVNEQFF	TRBV24-1	many	NA	TRBJ2-1
TGTGCCAGCAGCCAAGATAGGAGAAGAAAGTACTTC	CASSQDRRRKYF	TRBV3-1	many	NA	TRBJ2-5
TGCAGTGCTAGAGGGACTAGCGGTACCTACGAGCAGTACTTC	CSARGTSGTYEQYF	TRBV20-1	many	TRBD2	TRBJ2-7
TGTGCCAGCAGTACTGACACTAACACTGAAGCTTTCTTT	CASSTDTNTEAFF	TRBV28	many	NA	TRBJ1-1
TGTGCCAGCAGTGCCGGGACTAGCTCTGAGCAGTACTTC	CASSAGTSSEQYF	TRBV28	many	TRBD2	TRBJ2-7
TGTGCCAGCTCACCAGCGTCAGTGGATACGCAGTATTTT	CASSPASVDTQYF	TRBV18	NA	NA	TRBJ2-3
TGTGCCAGCAGTTTAATGGGAACACCTGGCGGGCAGTACTTC	CASSLMGTPGGQYF	TRBV28	NA	NA	TRBJ2-7
TGCAGTGCTTCAATCAGCTCTGGAAACACCATATATTTT	CSASISSGNTIYF	TRBV20-1	few	NA	TRBJ1-3
TGTGCCAGCAGCTTAGTACAAGCGGGAACCTCCTACAATGAGCAGTTCTTC	CASSLVQAGTSYNEQFF	TRBV7-2	NA	TRBD2	TRBJ2-1
TGTGCCAGCAGCCAAGCCAAGAATGAGCAGTTCTTC	CASSQAKNEQFF	TRBV3-1	many	NA	TRBJ2-1
TGTGCCAGCAGCTTCAACAGGGGCCCCCAAGAGACCCAGTACTTC	CASSFNRGPQETQYF	TRBV3-1	many	TRBD1	TRBJ2-5
TGTGCCAGCAGTTCCGCGGGACTAGTCTCCGAGCAGTACTTC	CASSSAGLVSEQYF	TRBV2	many	TRBD2	TRBJ2-7
TGTGCCAGCAGTTTCATCGCGAGCGGCGGGAGCTCCTACGAGCAGTACTTC	CASSFIASGGSSYEQYF	TRBV28	many	TRBD2	TRBJ2-7
TGTGCCAGCAGCGCCAAGAGAATTAGTGATGAGCAGTTCTTC	CASSAKRISDEQFF	TRBV9	NA	NA	TRBJ2-1
TGCAGCGCTATCTCCGGGACAGGGGCAGATACGCAGTATTTT	CSAISGTGADTQYF	TRBV29-1	few	TRBD1	TRBJ2-3
TGCAGTGCTAGGACTAGCGCCCTCAGGACAGATACGCAGTATTTT	CSARTSALRTDTQYF	TRBV20-1	many	TRBD2	TRBJ2-3
TGTGCCAGCAGCGGAGCGGGAGCGCCGCGCTACAATGAGCAGTTCTTC	CASSGAGAPRYNEQFF	TRBV28	NA	TRBD2	TRBJ2-1